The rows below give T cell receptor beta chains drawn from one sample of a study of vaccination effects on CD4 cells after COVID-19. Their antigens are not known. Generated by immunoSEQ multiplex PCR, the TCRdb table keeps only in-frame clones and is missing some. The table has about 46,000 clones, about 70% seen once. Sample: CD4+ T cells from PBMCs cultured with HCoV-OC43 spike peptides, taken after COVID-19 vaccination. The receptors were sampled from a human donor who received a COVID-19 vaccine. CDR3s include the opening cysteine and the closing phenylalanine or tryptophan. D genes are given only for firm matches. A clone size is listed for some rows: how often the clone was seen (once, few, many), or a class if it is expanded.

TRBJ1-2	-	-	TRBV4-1	TGCGCCAGCAGCCATCCACACGACAGAATCTATGGCTACACCTTC	CASSHPHDRIYGYTF
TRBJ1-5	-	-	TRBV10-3	TGTGCCATCAGTGAGTCCCGGACGGCGAAAACCCCCTATCCGCCCCAGCATTTT	CAISESRTAKTPYPPQHF
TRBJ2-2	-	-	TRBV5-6	TGTGCCAGCAGCTTGTTGGGGTCCGGGAACACCGGGGAGCTGTTTTTT	CASSLLGSGNTGELFF
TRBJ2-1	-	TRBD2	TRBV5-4	TGTGCCAGCAGCTTCGCTAGCGGGAGCCTGGGGAATGAGCAGTTCTTC	CASSFASGSLGNEQFF
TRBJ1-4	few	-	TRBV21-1	TGTGCCAGCAGTTTAGGACGGCCCCATGAAAAACTGTTTTTT	CASSLGRPHEKLFF
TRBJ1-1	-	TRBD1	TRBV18	TGTGCCAGCTCAGCCGACAGGGGGCGCGAAGCTTTCTTT	CASSADRGREAFF
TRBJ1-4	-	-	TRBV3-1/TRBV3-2	TGTGCCAGCAGCCAAGCGGGTAGTGAAAAACTGTTTTTT	CASSQAGSEKLFF
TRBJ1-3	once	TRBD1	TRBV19	TGTGCCAGTAGTACCCTCGACAGGGGGTTATCTGGAAACACCATATATTTT	CASSTLDRGLSGNTIYF
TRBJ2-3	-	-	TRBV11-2	TGTGCCAGCAGCTTAGAGGGGGGGCGCAGCACAGATACGCAGTATTTT	CASSLEGGRSTDTQYF
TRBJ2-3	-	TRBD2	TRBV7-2	TGTGCCAGCAGCGAGACGACTAGCGGGAGGGTTGGGGATACGCAGTATTTT	CASSETTSGRVGDTQYF
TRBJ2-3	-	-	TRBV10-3	TGTGCCATCAGTGAGCCATTTCTAGACACAGATACGCAGTATTTT	CAISEPFLDTDTQYF
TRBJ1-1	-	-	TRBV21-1	TGTGCCAGCAGCAAAAGGGGGGGGGCGATGAACACTGAAGCTTTCTTT	CASSKRGGAMNTEAFF
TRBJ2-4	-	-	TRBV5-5	TGTGCCAGCAGCCCGACAGACGCCAAAAACATTCAGTACTTC	CASSPTDAKNIQYF
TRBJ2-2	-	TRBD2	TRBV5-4	TGTGCCAGCAGCGCGACTAGCGGGGGGAATCGGGGCACCGGGGAGCTGTTTTTT	CASSATSGGNRGTGELFF
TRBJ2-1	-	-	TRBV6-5	TGTGCCAGCGCCCCCCATAGTAATGAGCAGTTCTTC	CASAPHSNEQFF
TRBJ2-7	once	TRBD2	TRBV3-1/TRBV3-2	TGTGCCAGCAGCCAATTAGGAGCGGGAGGGCCGTGGGAGCAGTACTTC	CASSQLGAGGPWEQYF
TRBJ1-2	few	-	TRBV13	TGTGCCAGCAGACTCGAACGGGAAAGGGCCACGGGCTATTATGGCTACACCTTC	CASRLERERATGYYGYTF
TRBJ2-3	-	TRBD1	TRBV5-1	TGCGCCAGCAGCCTCGGACAGGGTTCAGATACGCAGTATTTT	CASSLGQGSDTQYF
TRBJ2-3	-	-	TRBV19	TGTGCCAGTAGACAGACTAGCACAGATACGCAGTATTTT	CASRQTSTDTQYF
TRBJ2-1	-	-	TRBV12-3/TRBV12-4	TGTGCCAGCACCCTTTACAATGAGCAGTTCTTC	CASTLYNEQFF
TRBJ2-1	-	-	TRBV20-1	TGCAGCCCGGGCGACAATGAGCAGTTCTTC	CSPGDNEQFF
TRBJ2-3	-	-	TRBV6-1	TGTGCCAGCAGTGAGGGGACGGCAGATACGCAGTATTTT	CASSEGTADTQYF
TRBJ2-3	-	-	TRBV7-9	TGTGCCAGCAGCTTATTGGGGGCAGATACGCAGTATTTT	CASSLLGADTQYF
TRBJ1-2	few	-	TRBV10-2	TGCGCCAGCAGTGAGTCCACCCCAGGGCTGGGCTATGGCTACACCTTC	CASSESTPGLGYGYTF
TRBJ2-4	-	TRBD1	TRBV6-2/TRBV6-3	TGTGCCAGCAGCCCGAAGGGGACAGGAAACAAAAACATTCAGTACTTC	CASSPKGTGNKNIQYF
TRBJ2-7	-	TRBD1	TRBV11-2	TGTGCCAGCAGCAACGGACAGGGCCTCGAGCAGTACTTC	CASSNGQGLEQYF
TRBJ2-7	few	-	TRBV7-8	TGTGCCAGCAGCCCTACGGAGTTAACTGAGCAGTACTTC	CASSPTELTEQYF
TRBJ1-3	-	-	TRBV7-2	TGTGCCAGCAGTCGGGACACCAGCTCTGGAAACACCATATATTTT	CASSRDTSSGNTIYF
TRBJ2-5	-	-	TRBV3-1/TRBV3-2	TGTGCCAGCAGCCCCCGACAGGACTCTCGGGCGACCTATGTCCAGTACTTC	CASSPRQDSRATYVQYF
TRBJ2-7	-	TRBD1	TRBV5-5	TGTGCCAGCAGCAAAGAAATGCTAAGGGGACAGGGCCAGTACGAGCAGTACTTC	CASSKEMLRGQGQYEQYF
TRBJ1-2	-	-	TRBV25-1	TGTGCCAGCAGAGGTTGGGGCTACACCTTC	CASRGWGYTF
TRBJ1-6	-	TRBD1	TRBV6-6	TGTGCCAGCAGTCGAAACAGGGGCTCCTATAATTCACCCCTCCACTTT	CASSRNRGSYNSPLHF
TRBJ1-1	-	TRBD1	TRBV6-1	TGTGCCAGCAGTGAAGGGGCAGGGGGAAACACTGAAGCTTTCTTT	CASSEGAGGNTEAFF